These 7 T cell receptor beta chains share one sample of origin, sequenced in a study of cytomegalovirus exposure and HLA in healthy donors. The PCR was carried out with 60 Vbeta primers and 13 Jbeta primers. The assay was immunoSEQ multiplex PCR, and TCRdb's table has in-frame clones only and misses some. The repertoire holds about 160,000 clones, with around four fifths as singletons. The sequenced sample was PBMCs. These receptors were collected from a man aged 25 to 45 in good health and CMV-seronegative.

CDR3 protein: CASSMGLRSTDTQYF. The CDR3 nucleotides are TGTGCCAGCAGCATGGGACTCCGTAGCACAGATACGCAGTATTTT. The rearrangement links TRBV7-2 to TRBJ2-3, with D tentatively TRBD2 (6 bases). V was trimmed by 5 bases and J by 0 bases, leaving 12 bases between them. Germline-derived CDR1 and CDR2 are SGHTA and FQGNSA. This CDR3 is built from 15 residues.

This clone showed up just a few times. The V gene is TRBV7-9, the J gene TRBJ2-3; possible D gene TRBD1, 6 bases. Looked up from germline, CDR1 is SEHNR and CDR2 is FQNEAQ (reference sequence). Trimming removed 4 bases at V and 8 bases at J, with 16 bases between. The CDR3 is 14 amino acids. Here the CDR3 reads CASSSGEGRVTQYF. The CDR3 region has the DNA TGTGCCAGCAGCTCAGGGGAAGGTAGGGTTACGCAGTATTTT. Full variable domain (missing parts from reference TRBV7-9 and TRBJ2-3): DTGVSQNPRHKITKRGQNVTFRCDPISEHNRLYWYRQTLGQGPEFLTYFQNEAQLEKSRLLSDRFSAERPKGSFSTLEIQRTEQGDSAMYLCASSSGEGRVTQYFGPGTRLTVL.

The chain combines TRBV19 with TRBJ2-7; TRBD2 aligns across 7 bases. This CDR3 is 14 amino acids long. V gave up 5 bases and J gave up 2 bases; unmatched junction bases: 6. CDR1 is LNHDA and CDR2 is SQIVND in the germline V gene (reference sequence). CDR3 residues: CASSLGGGPYEQYF. The CDR3 nucleotides are TGTGCCAGTAGTCTCGGCGGGGGTCCCTACGAGCAGTACTTC.

This sequence joins TRBV9 and TRBJ2-5, with a tentative D call TRBD1 (6 bases). Trimming cost V 4 bases and J 5 bases, with 12 bases left between them. CDR3 length equals 13 residues. CDR1 is SGDLS and CDR2 is YYNGEE in the germline V gene. DNA for the CDR3: TGTGCCAGCAGCAGGGGGTTCAGGGAGACCCAGTACTTC. Encoded protein: CASSRGFRETQYF.

The rearrangement links TRBV30 to TRBJ1-2; TRBD1 matches 7 bases. The CDR3 length is 13 residues. The germline V gene encodes CDR1 GTSNPN and CDR2 SVGIG (reference sequence). Trimming took 3 bases from V and 4 from J; bases not matched to a gene: 5. CDR3 loop: CAWRYTGVYGYTF. The CDR3 coding sequence is TGTGCCTGGAGATATACAGGGGTCTATGGCTACACCTTC. Together with reference TRBV30 and TRBJ1-2, the CDR3 gives the full variable domain: SQTIHQWPATLVQPVGSPLSLECTVEGTSNPNLYWYRQAAGRGLQLLFYSVGIGQISSEVPQNLSASRPQDRQFILSSKKLLLSDSGFYLCAWRYTGVYGYTFGSGTRLTVV.

This chain links TRBV7-2 with TRBJ2-1, with 14 bases fitting TRBD2. V trimming: 4 bases; J trimming: 16 bases; junction bases outside the gene matches: 12. CDR1 SGHTA and CDR2 FQGNSA come from the germline V gene. The CDR3 extends over 15 amino acids. CDR3: CASSSLAGLAGVLFF. CDR3 DNA: TGTGCCAGCAGCTCCCTGGCGGGACTAGCGGGAGTTTTATTCTTC.

The chain is built from TRBV7-9 and TRBJ2-2; possible D gene TRBD1, 6 bases. There are 14 residues in the CDR3. Germline V gene sequence: CDR1 SEHNR, CDR2 FQNEAQ (reference sequence). V was cut by 2 bases and J by 6 bases, with 10 bases left in between. The CDR3 is CASSLSSGAGELFF. The CDR3, as DNA: TGTGCCAGCAGCTTATCCTCAGGGGCCGGGGAGCTGTTTTTT.